Following are 32 T cell receptor beta chains from one sample sequenced in a study of technical replicates of blood from a handful of donors. Only in-frame clones appear in the TCRdb table, and some are missing; sequencing was by immunoSEQ multiplex PCR. The table lists about 73,000 clones, approximately 93% of them singletons. The sequencing input was T cells isolated from PBMCs. The receptors shown here come from a human donor in good health.

The chain's CDR3 is CASTLGESDRRLPLHF. The DNA for the CDR3 is TGTGCCAGCACTTTGGGGGAATCGGACAGAAGACTACCCCTCCACTTT. The chain links TRBV7-3 to TRBJ1-6, with TRBD1 as a possible D gene (6 bases). V was trimmed by 7 bases and J by 12 bases, leaving 25 bases between them. Germline lookup yields CDR1 SGHTA and CDR2 FQGTGA. The CDR3 covers 16 residues.

This clone has just one count. The J gene is TRBJ2-5, the V gene TRBV28; 12 nucleotides line up with TRBD2. The junction had 14 bases not matched to a gene; V was cut back by 4 bases and J by 5 bases. The CDR3 is 18 amino acids. Germline-derived CDR1 and CDR2 are MDHEN and SYDVKM. CDR3 residues: CASSSRTSGAKLGETQYF. The CDR3 DNA reads as TGTGCCAGCAGTTCCCGGACTAGCGGGGCGAAATTGGGGGAGACCCAGTACTTC.

This clone was picked up one time. The chain links TRBV6-1 to TRBJ2-5; the D gene is possibly TRBD1 (5 bases). This CDR3 spans 14 amino acids. The V gene lost 7 bases and the J gene lost 2 bases, with 14 bases spanning the gap. The germline CDR1 and CDR2 sequences are MNHNS and SASEGT. Here the CDR3 DNA reads TGTGCCAGCAAGATCAACAGGTTTCAAGAGACCCAGTACTTC. Its protein is CASKINRFQETQYF.

The V gene is TRBV7-9, the J gene TRBJ1-1, with 7 nucleotides matching TRBD1. Germline CDR1 and CDR2: SEHNR and FQNEAQ (reference sequence). The J segment lost 3 bases and the V segment lost 4 bases, leaving 5 bases of the junction unmatched. The CDR3 loop spans 14 amino acids. The CDR3 reads CASSSGTAYTEAFF. As DNA, the CDR3 is TGTGCCAGCAGCTCCGGGACAGCCTACACTGAAGCTTTCTTT.

V gene TRBV27 combines with J gene TRBJ1-2; TRBD1 aligns across 7 bases. J gave up 8 bases and V 5 bases, and 8 bases lay outside the gene matches. CDR1 MNHEY and CDR2 SMNVEV come from the germline V gene (reference sequence). The CDR3 has 13 residues. The CDR3 DNA follows: TGTGCCAGCAGTCTCCGGGACAGTTGGGGCTACACCTTC. Protein: CASSLRDSWGYTF.

The CDR3 protein is CASRGQGAYEQYF. The CDR3 DNA follows: TGTGCCAGCCGGGGACAGGGGGCCTACGAGCAGTACTTC. The chain recombines TRBV28 with TRBJ2-7; 11 nucleotides line up with TRBD1. The length of the CDR3 is 13 residues. V lost 8 bases and J lost 2; bases outside the gene matches: 2. Germline CDR1 reads MDHEN; CDR2 reads SYDVKM.

This rearrangement joins TRBV29-1 to TRBJ1-1; 9 bases map to TRBD1. Losses at the gene ends were 6 bases for V and 1 base for J; bases not matched to a gene: 3. Germline V lookup: CDR1 SQVTM, CDR2 ANQGSEA. The CDR3 has 13 amino acids. As DNA, the CDR3 is TGCAGCGTAAGGACAGGGGCGAACACTGAAGCTTTCTTT. Its protein product is CSVRTGANTEAFF.

The chain joins TRBV28 to TRBJ2-7; TRBD1 matches 10 bases. Trimming took 5 bases from V and 6 from J; bases not matched to a gene: 4. CDR3 length equals 13 residues. CDR1 and CDR2 from the germline V gene are MDHEN and SYDVKM. Written as DNA, the CDR3 is TGTGCCAGCAGTCCGGGACAGGGGTTCGAGCAGTACTTC. As protein: CASSPGQGFEQYF.

The chain carries TRBV5-1 and TRBJ2-5; 8 bases map to TRBD1. The CDR3 length is 15 residues. Losses at the gene ends were 4 bases for V and 4 bases for J; bases not matched to a gene: 9. Germline CDR1 SGHRS, CDR2 YFSETQ. The CDR3 coding sequence is TGCGCCAGCAGCCGCCAACGGACAGGGTTAGAGACCCAGTACTTC. Its translation: CASSRQRTGLETQYF. The full variable domain, with the rest looked up from reference TRBV5-1 and TRBJ2-5, is KAGVTQTPRYLIKTRGQQVTLSCSPISGHRSVSWYQQTPGQGLQFLFEYFSETQRNKGNFPGRFSGRQFSNSRSEMNVSTLELGDSALYLCASSRQRTGLETQYFGPGTRLLVL.

This chain connects TRBV20-1 to TRBJ2-3; D uncertain. CDR3 length equals 11 residues. Germline V gene sequence: CDR1 DFQATT, CDR2 SNEGSKA (reference sequence). Trimming left V 5 bases short and J 6 bases short, with 9 bases between. Here the CDR3 DNA reads TGCAGTGCTCCCGCCGGGGATACGCAGTATTTT. Protein sequence: CSAPAGDTQYF.

The rearrangement links TRBV28 to TRBJ2-7; D ambiguous. V lost 4 bases and J 6 bases, leaving 10 bases between the germline ends. The CDR3 length is 12 residues. Germline V gene data show CDR1 as MDHEN and CDR2 as SYDVKM. The CDR3 sequence is CASSYRGSEQYF. In DNA form, the CDR3 reads TGTGCCAGCAGTTATCGAGGAAGCGAGCAGTACTTC.

The gene calls are TRBV5-1 and TRBJ2-7; maybe TRBD2 (5 bases). Germline V lookup: CDR1 SGHRS, CDR2 YFSETQ. The CDR3 covers 14 residues. V lost 0 bases, J lost 2 bases, and 9 bases lay in between. The CDR3: CASSLDGNAYEQYF. In nucleotides, the CDR3 is TGCGCCAGCAGCTTGGACGGGAACGCCTACGAGCAGTACTTC.

The chain couples TRBV7-9 to TRBJ1-2, with D maybe TRBD1 (6 bases). Trimming stripped 1 base from V and 6 bases from J, with 12 bases between. The CDR3 covers 14 residues. The germline V gene encodes CDR1 SEHNR and CDR2 FQNEAQ (reference sequence). The CDR3 DNA reads TGTGCCAGCAGCTTAGAGCTCAGGGGAAATGGCTACACCTTC. Amino acid sequence: CASSLELRGNGYTF. The full variable domain, completed using reference TRBV7-9 and TRBJ1-2, is DTGVSQNPRHKITKRGQNVTFRCDPISEHNRLYWYRQTLGQGPEFLTYFQNEAQLEKSRLLSDRFSAERPKGSFSTLEIQRTEQGDSAMYLCASSLELRGNGYTFGSGTRLTVV.

This sequence joins TRBV7-9 and TRBJ2-5; D gene uncertain. V was clipped by 0 bases and J by 2 bases, with 13 bases between them. This CDR3 comprises 16 residues. The germline CDR1 and CDR2 sequences are SEHNR and FQNEAQ (reference sequence). DNA for the CDR3: TGTGCCAGCAGCTTAGCGCCAAGTGTGGCTCAAGAGACCCAGTACTTC. This sequence encodes CASSLAPSVAQETQYF.

The sample holds one count of this clone. The chain uses TRBV6-5 and TRBJ1-1; D remains ambiguous. This CDR3 has 14 residues. In germline, CDR1 is MNHEY, CDR2 SVGAGI. Trimming cost V 2 bases and J 1 base, with 8 bases left between them. The CDR3 reads CASSYPGQNTEAFF. Here the CDR3 DNA reads TGTGCCAGCAGTTACCCAGGCCAGAACACTGAAGCTTTCTTT.

V gene TRBV5-1 combines with J gene TRBJ2-7; a possible D gene is TRBD2 (5 bases). V lost 0 bases and J lost 1, with 11 bases in between. This CDR3 has 15 residues. In germline, CDR1 is SGHRS, CDR2 YFSETQ. CDR3 residues: CASSLGETVSYEQYF. The CDR3 DNA follows: TGCGCCAGCAGCTTGGGGGAGACGGTGTCCTACGAGCAGTACTTC.

The chain carries TRBV5-1 and TRBJ1-1, with D possibly matching TRBD1 (5 bases). The ends were cut back, 3 bases at V and 7 bases at J, with 13 bases in the middle. Germline V CDR1 and CDR2: SGHRS, YFSETQ. CDR3 size: 13 residues. This CDR3 is CASSYGRQNEAFF. DNA of the CDR3: TGCGCCAGCAGCTATGGCAGACAGAATGAAGCTTTCTTT.

The chain links TRBV19 to TRBJ1-1; D is perhaps TRBD1 (6 bases). CDR3 size: 16 residues. The V end was cut by 0 bases, the J end by 5 bases, with 16 bases between. From germline, CDR1 is LNHDA and CDR2 SQIVND (reference sequence). The CDR3 sequence: CASSIDLGDTSTEAFF. As DNA, the CDR3 is TGTGCCAGTAGTATAGATCTCGGGGACACTTCGACTGAAGCTTTCTTT. Full variable domain (rest looked up from reference TRBV19 and TRBJ1-1): DGGITQSPKYLFRKEGQNVTLSCEQNLNHDAMYWYRQDPGQGLRLIYYSQIVNDFQKGDIAEGYSVSREKKESFPLTVTSAQKNPTAFYLCASSIDLGDTSTEAFFGQGTRLTVV.

The chain uses TRBV5-4 and TRBJ1-1; D is undetermined. The germline V gene encodes CDR1 SGHNT and CDR2 YYREEE (reference sequence). This CDR3 spans 14 amino acids. The V end lost 4 bases, the J end lost 1 base, and 11 bases lay between the germline ends. The CDR3, as DNA: TGTGCCAGCAGCCCTGAGCCCGAGAACACTGAAGCTTTCTTT. Translation gives CASSPEPENTEAFF.

This clone was counted once. The J gene is TRBJ1-2, the V gene TRBV30; 11 bases match TRBD1. The germline CDR1 and CDR2 sequences are GTSNPN and SVGIG (reference sequence). CDR3 length equals 16 residues. J lost 5 bases, V lost 3 bases, and 11 bases had no gene match. For the CDR3, the DNA is TGTGCCTGGAGCGAGCTGGGGACAGGGGGAAGGTATGGCTACACCTTC. This gives the protein CAWSELGTGGRYGYTF. The full variable domain, its missing parts supplied by reference TRBV30 and TRBJ1-2, is SQTIHQWPATLVQPVGSPLSLECTVEGTSNPNLYWYRQAAGRGLQLLFYSVGIGQISSEVPQNLSASRPQDRQFILSSKKLLLSDSGFYLCAWSELGTGGRYGYTFGSGTRLTVV.

The chain recombines TRBV15 with TRBJ1-5; possibly TRBD1 for D (5 bases). CDR3 length: 16 amino acids. V was trimmed by 1 base and J by 0 bases, leaving 10 bases between them. The V gene's germline CDR1 is LNHNV and CDR2 YYDKDF (reference sequence). DNA for the CDR3: TGTGCCACCAGCAGAGGGAAAGGGGATAGCAATCAGCCCCAGCATTTT. This encodes CATSRGKGDSNQPQHF.

The chain couples TRBV5-1 to TRBJ2-1; TRBD2 matches at 7 bases. The V and J ends lost 0 bases and 7 bases, in that order; junction bases with no gene match: 7. This CDR3 is built from 15 residues. The germline V gene has CDR1 SGHRS and CDR2 YFSETQ. CDR3 sequence (DNA): TGCGCCAGCAGCTTGGGCCTAGCGGATTCGAATGAGCAGTTCTTC. This translates into CASSLGLADSNEQFF.

The chain joins TRBV6-1 to TRBJ2-2; D is unclear. CDR3 length: 12 residues. The V end lost 10 bases, the J end lost 0 bases, and 6 bases lay between the germline ends. CDR1 and CDR2 from the germline V gene are MNHNS and SASEGT. This CDR3 reads CATLPNTGELFF. CDR3 DNA sequence: TGTGCCACCCTCCCGAACACCGGGGAGCTGTTTTTT.

The chain is built from TRBV19 and TRBJ1-2; D call uncertain. In germline, CDR1 is LNHDA, CDR2 SQIVND (reference sequence). The CDR3 has 13 residues. Between the trimmed V and J ends, which lost 1 base and 6 bases, there was a span of 9 bases. CDR3 bases: TGTGCCAGTAGTATAGTCAACACCCATGGCTACACCTTC. It translates to CASSIVNTHGYTF.

The chain combines TRBV27 with TRBJ2-1, with D unresolved. This CDR3 has 14 amino acids. Between the trimmed V and J ends, which lost 4 bases and 8 bases, there was a span of 15 bases. Germline-derived CDR1 and CDR2 are MNHEY and SMNVEV (reference sequence). The CDR3 here is CASSYTTLADEQFF. In DNA form, the CDR3 reads TGTGCCAGCAGTTACACTACACTGGCCGATGAGCAGTTCTTC.

To note about this clone: The junction shows a germline mismatch at one end, possibly a read error. This chain uses TRBV11-1 with TRBJ2-6; D is undetermined. CDR3 length equals 15 residues. In germline, CDR1 is SGHAT, CDR2 FQDESV (reference sequence). The chain's CDR3 is CASSLALSRANVLTF. DNA of the CDR3: TGTGCCAGCAGCTTAGCGCTCTCTAGGGCCAACGTCCTGACTTTC.

The chain uses TRBV7-9 and TRBJ2-1; 12 bases are a match to TRBD1. Germline loops: CDR1 SEHNR, CDR2 FQNEAQ (reference sequence). The CDR3 is made up of 19 amino acids. Germline trimming cut 4 bases from V and 2 bases from J; bases unmatched to any gene: 12. The CDR3 sequence is CASSWTGQGAPRPYNEQFF. The CDR3 bases are TGTGCCAGCAGCTGGACGGGACAGGGGGCCCCTAGACCCTACAATGAGCAGTTCTTC. The whole variable domain, remainder taken from reference TRBV7-9 and TRBJ2-1, is DTGVSQNPRHKITKRGQNVTFRCDPISEHNRLYWYRQTLGQGPEFLTYFQNEAQLEKSRLLSDRFSAERPKGSFSTLEIQRTEQGDSAMYLCASSWTGQGAPRPYNEQFFGPGTRLTVL.

This clone showed up just once. J is TRBJ2-1 and V is TRBV11-3, with D perhaps matching TRBD2 (6 bases). V lost 7 bases, J lost 3 bases, and 16 bases lay in between. The CDR3 runs 15 residues. From germline, CDR1 is SGHNT and CDR2 YENEEA. CDR3 region: CASNGGLAGYNEQFF. The CDR3 nucleotides read TGTGCCAGCAACGGAGGGCTAGCAGGCTACAATGAGCAGTTCTTC.

This chain links TRBV15 with TRBJ2-5; D remains unclear. Deletions cut 5 bases from V and 4 bases from J, with 8 bases between. The CDR3 loop spans 12 amino acids. Germline V gene data show CDR1 as LNHNV and CDR2 as YYDKDF (reference sequence). CDR3 DNA: TGTGCCACCAGCGCCCGAGGAGAGACCCAGTACTTC. This translates into CATSARGETQYF.

J is TRBJ1-2 and V is TRBV11-3; 7 bases are shared with TRBD1. There are 13 residues in the CDR3. V shed 5 bases and J 3 bases; nucleotides not matched to a gene: 3. CDR1 is SGHNT and CDR2 is YENEEA in the germline V gene. The DNA of the CDR3 is TGTGCCAGCAGCCACGACAGGGACTATGGCTACACCTTC. This gives the protein CASSHDRDYGYTF. Together with reference TRBV11-3 and TRBJ1-2, the CDR3 gives the full variable domain: EAGVVQSPRYKIIEKKQPVAFWCNPISGHNTLYWYLQNLGQGPELLIRYENEEAVDDSQLPKDRFSAERLKGVDSTLKIQPAELGDSAVYLCASSHDRDYGYTFGSGTRLTVV.

This rearrangement joins TRBV14 to TRBJ1-3; no clear D gene. Trimming left V 0 bases short and J 3 bases short, with 18 bases between. The CDR3 covers 18 residues. From germline, CDR1 is SGHDN and CDR2 FVKESK. CDR3 amino acids: CASSQEAQLRTHGNTIYF. In nucleotides, the CDR3 is TGTGCCAGCAGCCAAGAAGCCCAACTCCGGACTCATGGAAACACCATATATTTT.

The V call is TRBV10-3, the J call TRBJ2-7; tentative D call: TRBD2 (5 bases). V gave up 9 bases and J gave up 0 bases, with 12 bases separating them. Germline values: CDR1 ENHRY, CDR2 SYGVKD. The CDR3 extends over 13 amino acids. CDR3 coding DNA: TGTGCCATACTACCAGAGGGCTCCTACGAGCAGTACTTC. Translation gives CAILPEGSYEQYF.